This T cell receptor beta chain was obtained from a study of blood T cell repertoires in COVID-19. The overall study: Specimens from acute and convalescent COVID-19 originated in the United States, Italy and Spain. Nucleic acid was either cDNA or gDNA, and it came from T cells, B-cell-depleted T cells, or PBMCs.

As originally analysed: Researchers report that nucleated cell counts were estimated from reference gene primer amplification. TCRdb's copy holds only in-frame clones and misses some; the assay was immunoSEQ multiplex PCR. The DNA gave D and trimming, while V, J and clone size come from that table. The sample has fewer than 35,000 clones; around 83% are singletons. CDR1 is WSHSY, CDR2 SAAADI, per germline. The CDR3 sequence is 13 residues long. The V end was cut by 0 bases, the J end by 10 bases, with 10 bases between. This clone showed up just a few times. The material sequenced was peripheral blood. The TCR was taken from a man between 65 and 85 years old with acute or convalescent COVID-19. The rearrangement uses TRBV10-2 and TRBJ1-5, with D possibly being TRBD1 (6 bases). Here the CDR3 reads CASSESRDIPQHF. The CDR3, as DNA: TGCGCCAGCAGTGAGTCAAGGGACATCCCCCAGCATTTT.